These 22 T cell receptor beta chains came from one sample sequenced in a study of T cells in Graves' hyperthyroidism and ophthalmopathy. TCR beta CDR3 sequences were amplified from RNA transcripts. Initially, a first-round RT-PCR of the TCR CDR3 employed the HTBI primer set. TCRdb reanalysed the multiplex PCR reads using MiXCR and keeps one entry per CDR3 protein. The sample carries hundreds of thousands of distinct CDR3 sequences, under 60% recorded once. Sequencing was carried out using peripheral blood or thyroid tissue (not recorded which). These receptors were collected from a woman aged 18-29 years with Graves' hyperthyroidism.

Many counts were recorded for this clonotype. This chain joins TRBV7-8 and TRBJ1-6; maybe TRBD1 (5 bases). Trimming pared 5 bases from V and 9 bases from J, leaving 17 bases between. This CDR3 contains 15 residues. The V gene's germline CDR1 is SGHVS and CDR2 FQNEAQ. Here the CDR3 reads CASSPWARGASPLHF. CDR3 nucleotide sequence: TGTGCCAGCAGCCCCTGGGCCAGAGGGGCTTCACCCCTCCACTTT.

The chain carries TRBV20-1 and TRBJ1-5, with 7 bases lining up with TRBD1. Germline values: CDR1 DFQATT, CDR2 SNEGSKA (reference sequence). Losses at the gene ends were 5 bases for V and 1 base for J; bases not matched to a gene: 5. The CDR3 has 14 residues. CDR3 nucleotide sequence: TGCAGTGCTGGGGGGGACAGCAGCAATCAGCCCCAGCATTTT. Amino acid sequence: CSAGGDSSNQPQHF.

This chain joins TRBV25-1 and TRBJ2-7; 9 bases map to TRBD1. The CDR3 contains 13 residues. The germline gives CDR1 MGHDK, CDR2 SYGVNS. V dropped 6 bases and J dropped 5; count of bases not matched to a gene: 5. The CDR3 reads CASSWGTGNEQYF. As DNA, the CDR3 is TGTGCCAGCAGCTGGGGGACAGGGAACGAGCAGTACTTC.

V and J are TRBV10-3 and TRBJ1-1; 9 nucleotides align to TRBD1. Germline assignment: CDR1 ENHRY and CDR2 SYGVKD. Trimming at V came to 10 bases and at J to 6 bases, leaving 9 bases not matched to a gene. The CDR3 spans 13 residues. DNA of the CDR3: TGTGCCACAAGGCGACAGGGGGGCTCTGAAGCTTTCTTT. Protein sequence: CATRRQGGSEAFF.

Many counts were recorded for this clonotype. This chain uses TRBV7-9 with TRBJ1-2; D unclear. The CDR3 extends over 12 amino acids. V was trimmed by 5 bases and J by 3 bases, leaving 7 bases between them. CDR1 and CDR2 (germline): SEHNR, FQNEAQ (reference sequence). The CDR3 is CASSATDYGYTF. The DNA of the CDR3 is TGTGCCAGCAGCGCTACAGACTATGGCTACACCTTC.

The rearrangement uses TRBV11-2 and TRBJ1-4, with D possibly being TRBD1 (5 bases). Germline CDR1 is SGHAT and CDR2 is FQNNGV. The CDR3 runs 14 residues. Trimming left V 5 bases short and J 8 bases short, with 15 bases between. The DNA of the CDR3 is TGTGCCAGCAGCGAGGTGGGGCGCGGGGAAAAACTGTTTTTT. It yields the protein CASSEVGRGEKLFF. Based on the CDR3 plus reference TRBV11-2 and TRBJ1-4, the full variable domain is EAGVAQSPRYKIIEKRQSVAFWCNPISGHATLYWYQQILGQGPKLLIQFQNNGVVDDSQLPKDRFSAERLKGVDSTLKIQPAKLEDSAVYLCASSEVGRGEKLFFGSGTQLSVL.

This clonotype was counted a few times. V usage is TRBV7-9 and J usage is TRBJ2-7; 7 positions agree with TRBD2. The CDR3 runs to 15 residues. The J segment lost 0 bases and the V segment lost 6 bases, leaving 8 bases of the junction unmatched. Germline V gives CDR1 SEHNR, CDR2 FQNEAQ (reference sequence). The CDR3: CASRPLATSSYEQYF. CDR3 bases: TGTGCCAGCAGGCCACTAGCGACTAGCTCCTACGAGCAGTACTTC.

CDR3 region: CASSEALGRQPQHF. For the CDR3, the DNA is TGTGCCAGCAGTGAAGCTTTGGGCCGTCAGCCCCAGCATTTT. The chain employs TRBV2 and TRBJ1-5; unclear D gene. The CDR3 contains 14 residues. CDR1 is SNHLY and CDR2 is FYNNEI in the germline V gene. Trimming removed 0 bases from V and 6 bases from J, with 9 bases in between.

This clonotype occurred a few times. The CDR3 DNA reads as TGTGCCAGCAGCTTAGCAACAGGGGGCATCAACTATGGCTACACCTTC. The encoded protein is CASSLATGGINYGYTF. This sequence joins TRBV7-8 and TRBJ1-2; 9 bases line up with TRBD1. CDR1 and CDR2 from the germline V gene are SGHVS and FQNEAQ. The CDR3 is 16 amino acids. With 0 bases clipped from V and 2 bases from J, the junction kept 4 bases outside the gene matches.

This clonotype was observed a handful of times. The rearrangement joins TRBV7-8 to TRBJ1-2; 7 nucleotides line up with TRBD1. The CDR3 loop spans 13 amino acids. Per germline, CDR1 SGHVS and CDR2 FQNEAQ. J gave up 4 bases and V 5 bases, and 4 bases lay outside the gene matches. As DNA, the CDR3 is TGTGCCAGCAGCCAGGGGGAGTTCTATGGCTACACCTTC. Encoded protein: CASSQGEFYGYTF. The whole variable domain, remainder taken from reference TRBV7-8 and TRBJ1-2, is GAGVSQSPRYKVAKRGQDVALRCDPISGHVSLFWYQQALGQGPEFLTYFQNEAQLDKSGLPSDRFFAERPEGSVSTLKIQRTQQEDSAVYLCASSQGEFYGYTFGSGTRLTVV.

The chain joins TRBV5-5 to TRBJ2-7, with TRBD2 matching over 10 bases. V shed 3 bases and J 5 bases; nucleotides not matched to a gene: 11. Germline-derived CDR1 and CDR2 are SGHKS and YYEKEE (reference sequence). This CDR3 comprises 16 residues. In DNA, the CDR3 is TGTGCCAGCAGCTACGGACCTAGCGGGAGCTTCCACGAGCAGTACTTC. Translating it yields CASSYGPSGSFHEQYF.

The rearrangement uses TRBV6-2 or TRBV6-3 and TRBJ1-1, with D perhaps TRBD1 (6 bases). This CDR3 is built from 11 residues. The germline V and J ends were trimmed by 6 bases and 8 bases, with 10 bases remaining between them. Germline V gene sequence: CDR1 MNHEY, CDR2 SVGEGT. The CDR3 DNA is TGTGCCAGCAGCGGGGACAACGAAGCTTTCTTT. It translates to CASSGDNEAFF.

This chain uses TRBV10-3 with TRBJ2-7, with 9 positions matching TRBD2. The ends lost 3 bases at V and 3 bases at J; junction bases unmatched: 12. The CDR3 runs 17 residues. The germline CDR1 and CDR2 sequences are ENHRY and SYGVKD. CDR3 protein: CAISDYSGRGDFYEQYF. CDR3 bases: TGTGCCATCAGTGACTATAGCGGGAGAGGGGACTTCTACGAGCAGTACTTC.

This clonotype was counted ten times or more. CDR3 nucleotides: TGTGCCAGCAGGTGGCAAATCTACACCTTC. Protein sequence: CASRWQIYTF. V and J are TRBV2 and TRBJ1-2, with D unresolved. The V and J ends lost 6 bases and 10 bases respectively, with 9 bases between them. This CDR3 contains 10 residues. Germline-derived CDR1 and CDR2 are SNHLY and FYNNEI.

The chain employs TRBV19 and TRBJ1-6, with 7 positions matching TRBD1. Germline CDR1 is LNHDA and CDR2 is SQIVND (reference sequence). The J segment lost 9 bases and the V segment lost 6 bases, leaving 8 bases of the junction unmatched. The CDR3 sequence is 14 residues long. The CDR3 coding sequence is TGTGCCAGTAGCGGCTCCGAGGGGGCTTCACCCCTCCACTTT. Amino acids: CASSGSEGASPLHF. Together with reference TRBV19 and TRBJ1-6, the CDR3 gives the full variable domain: DGGITQSPKYLFRKEGQNVTLSCEQNLNHDAMYWYRQDPGQGLRLIYYSQIVNDFQKGDIAEGYSVSREKKESFPLTVTSAQKNPTAFYLCASSGSEGASPLHFGNGTRLTVT.

This clonotype was observed many times. V usage is TRBV2 and J usage is TRBJ2-6; D gene uncertain. V dropped 7 bases and J dropped 4 bases, with 8 bases sitting between them. The CDR3 sequence is 13 residues long. Germline CDR1 reads SNHLY; CDR2 reads FYNNEI. CDR3 nucleotide sequence: TGTGCCAGCACCAGCCCCGGGGCCAACGTCCTGACTTTC. Translating gives CASTSPGANVLTF.

This clonotype was counted many times. An end of the junction does not agree with germline; a read error may underlie this. The CDR3 region is CASTERTGYSSPLHF. The CDR3 DNA reads as TGTGCCAGCACCGAACGGACAGGGTATAGTTCACCCCTCCACTTT. The chain employs TRBV2 and TRBJ1-6; 8 nucleotides match TRBD1. Germline CDR1 is SNHLY and CDR2 is FYNNEI. The CDR3 is 15 amino acids. The variable domain in full, with the rest retrieved from reference TRBV2 and TRBJ1-6, is EPEVTQTPSHQVTQMGQEVILRCVPISNHLYFYWYRQILGQKVEFLVSFYNNEISEKSEIFDDQFSVERPDGSNFTLKIRSTKLEDSAMYFCASTERTGYSSPLHFGNGTRLTVT.

J is TRBJ1-2 and V is TRBV29-1; perhaps TRBD1 as D (6 bases). V lost 7 bases, J lost 3 bases, and 12 bases lay in between. The CDR3 extends over 12 amino acids. The germline CDR1 and CDR2 sequences are SQVTM and ANQGSEA. In DNA form, the CDR3 reads TGCAGCGCCGTTACAGGGTACTATGGCTACACCTTC. Residues: CSAVTGYYGYTF.

In the case of this clonotype: Since a much larger clone is just one base distant, this may be a read error. This rearrangement joins TRBV2 to TRBJ1-1; D gene ambiguous. CDR3 length: 14 amino acids. Trimming removed 5 bases from V and 0 bases from J, with 10 bases in between. Germline CDR1 is SNHLY and CDR2 is FYNNEI. CDR3 sequence: CASSYRELNTEAFF. CDR3 coding DNA: TGTGCCAGCAGTTACCGGGAACTGAACACTGAAGCTTTCTTT.

In its sample, this clonotype was seen many times. J is TRBJ2-5 and V is TRBV20-1; D remains ambiguous. Germline loops: CDR1 DFQATT, CDR2 SNEGSKA (reference sequence). V was shortened by 3 bases and J by 5 bases, with 1 base between the two germline ends. The CDR3 covers 9 residues. CDR3 sequence: CSASETQYF. Written as DNA, the CDR3 is TGCAGTGCTAGTGAGACCCAGTACTTC.

This chain uses TRBV24-1 with TRBJ1-2, with 7 positions matching TRBD1. CDR3 length: 16 amino acids. CDR1 and CDR2 from the germline V gene are KGHDR and SFDVKD. V shed 3 bases and J 8 bases; nucleotides not matched to a gene: 14. CDR3 amino acids: CATSDPGTDPYGGYTF. The CDR3 coding sequence is TGTGCCACCAGTGATCCCGGGACAGACCCCTATGGGGGCTACACCTTC.

The chain has TRBV6-6 and TRBJ2-7; 8 bases match TRBD1. Unmatched junction bases numbered 4, after V lost 6 bases and J lost 3 bases. CDR1 is MNHNY and CDR2 is SVGAGI in the germline V gene (reference sequence). This CDR3 region has 13 residues. CDR3 region: CASRPGQVYEQYF. CDR3 in DNA: TGTGCCAGCAGACCGGGACAGGTCTACGAGCAGTACTTC.